This T cell receptor beta chain was captured by sequencing in a study of CD8 T cells in Susac syndrome. In germline, CDR1 is MNHEY, CDR2 SVGEGT. This CDR3 has 14 residues. Trimming cost V 5 bases and J 0 bases, with 9 bases left between them. RNA, at about 0.45 to 1 ug, was reverse transcribed with random hexamers. From the immunoSEQ multiplex PCR reads, TCRdb called clonotypes with MiXCR, one entry per CDR3 protein. The sample holds around 230,000 distinct CDR3 sequences, almost 97% seen once. The sample was CD4+ T cells from PBMCs. This receptor was obtained from a human donor with Susac syndrome. The V and J genes are TRBV6-2 or TRBV6-3 and TRBJ2-3; D ambiguous. CDR3 bases: TGTGCCAGCAGTCCCCCCAGGAGCACAGATACGCAGTATTTT. This encodes CASSPPRSTDTQYF.